This TCR beta chain was documented in a study of radiotherapy plus CTLA-4 blockade in lung cancer. Study at large: Objective responses emerged in roughly a sixth of patients, and roughly 30% attained disease control. Study findings and constraints: Interferon-beta, together with early blood T cell clone dynamics, reportedly best predicted response. Radiotherapy was combined with ipilimumab, and tumor-derived TCR clones then expanded in blood.

As for this clone: No antigen is known for it.

Chemo-refractory metastatic non-small-cell lung cancer patients were treated with focal radiation plus CTLA-4 blockade with ipilimumab. CDR1 and CDR2 (germline): SGHRS, YFSETQ. This CDR3 has 18 residues. V lost 0 bases and J lost 0; bases outside the gene matches: 7. Using immunoSEQ multiplex PCR, the repertoire was profiled, and TCRdb retains in-frame clones only, with some absent. The table records 70,000 to 100,000 clones, approximately 83% of them present only once. The origin of this receptor is a human donor with non-small cell lung cancer who had a partial response to radiotherapy plus ipilimumab. The rearrangement uses TRBV5-1 and TRBJ2-3; 10 bases are a match to TRBD2. The sequences come from peripheral blood, collected from a patient treated with radiotherapy plus ipilimumab. This CDR3 is CASSLELAGSFSTDTQYF. The CDR3 nucleotides are TGCGCCAGCAGCTTGGAACTAGCGGGATCCTTCAGCACAGATACGCAGTATTTT.